This T cell receptor beta chain was found in a study of T cells in Graves' hyperthyroidism and ophthalmopathy. The study, taken as a whole, reports: The blood repertoire included most of the expanded thyroid clonotypes above 0.001.

To note about this clonotype: Its antigen is still unknown.

Each 10 ml fresh peripheral blood draw supplied the PBMCs. Regions amplified from RNA transcripts were the TCR beta CDR3 regions. With the HTBI primer set, the TCR CDR3 went through a first round of RT-PCR. TCRdb re-called the multiplex PCR reads through MiXCR, storing one row per CDR3 protein. Found here are a few hundred thousand distinct CDR3 sequences, 20% to 25% of them singletons; the top ten hold less than 75%. Between the trimmed V and J ends, which lost 8 bases and 6 bases, there was a span of 20 bases. The CDR3 length is 15 residues. CDR1 is SEHNR and CDR2 is FQNEAQ in the germline V gene (reference sequence).

The chain recombines TRBV7-9 with TRBJ2-1; possibly TRBD1 for D (6 bases). Sequences were obtained from blood. The source is a man aged 50 to 60 with Graves' hyperthyroidism. The CDR3 coding sequence is TGTGCCAGCGGGGGTGACGGGAAAGGGGGCAATGAGCAGTTCTTC. It specifies CASGGDGKGGNEQFF.